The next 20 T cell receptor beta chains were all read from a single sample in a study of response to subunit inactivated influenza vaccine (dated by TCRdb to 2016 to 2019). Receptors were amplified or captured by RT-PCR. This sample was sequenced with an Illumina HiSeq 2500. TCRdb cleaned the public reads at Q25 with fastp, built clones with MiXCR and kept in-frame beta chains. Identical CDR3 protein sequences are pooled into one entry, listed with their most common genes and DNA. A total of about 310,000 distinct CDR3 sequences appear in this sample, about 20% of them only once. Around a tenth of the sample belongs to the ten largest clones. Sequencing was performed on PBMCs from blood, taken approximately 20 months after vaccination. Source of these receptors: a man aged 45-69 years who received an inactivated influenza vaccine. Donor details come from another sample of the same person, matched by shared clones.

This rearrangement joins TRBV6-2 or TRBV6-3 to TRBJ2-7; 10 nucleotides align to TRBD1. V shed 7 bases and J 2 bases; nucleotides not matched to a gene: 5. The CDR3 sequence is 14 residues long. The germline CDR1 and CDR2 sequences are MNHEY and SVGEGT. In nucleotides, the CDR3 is TGTGCCAGCATCAGGACAGGGGGAACCTACGAGCAGTACTTC. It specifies CASIRTGGTYEQYF.

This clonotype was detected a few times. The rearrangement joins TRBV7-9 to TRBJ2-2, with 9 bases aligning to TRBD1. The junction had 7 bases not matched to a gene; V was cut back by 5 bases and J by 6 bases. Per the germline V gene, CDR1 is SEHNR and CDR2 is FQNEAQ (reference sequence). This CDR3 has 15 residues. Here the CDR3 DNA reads TGTGCCAGCAGCCAGAGGACAGGGGTGGCCGGGGAGCTGTTTTTT. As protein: CASSQRTGVAGELFF.

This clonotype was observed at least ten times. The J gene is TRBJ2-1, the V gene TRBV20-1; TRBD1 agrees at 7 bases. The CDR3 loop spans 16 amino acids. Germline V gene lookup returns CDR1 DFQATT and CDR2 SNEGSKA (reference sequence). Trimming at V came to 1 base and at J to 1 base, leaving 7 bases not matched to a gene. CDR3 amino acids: CSARGRDRSSYNEQFF. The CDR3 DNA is TGCAGTGCTAGAGGCAGGGACAGAAGTTCCTACAATGAGCAGTTCTTC.

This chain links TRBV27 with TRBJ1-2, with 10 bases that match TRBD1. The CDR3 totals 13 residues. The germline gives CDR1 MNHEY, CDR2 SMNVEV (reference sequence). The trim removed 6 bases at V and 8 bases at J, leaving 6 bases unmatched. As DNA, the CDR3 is TGTGCCAGCAGATATGGGACAGGGGAGGGCTACACCTTC. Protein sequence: CASRYGTGEGYTF.

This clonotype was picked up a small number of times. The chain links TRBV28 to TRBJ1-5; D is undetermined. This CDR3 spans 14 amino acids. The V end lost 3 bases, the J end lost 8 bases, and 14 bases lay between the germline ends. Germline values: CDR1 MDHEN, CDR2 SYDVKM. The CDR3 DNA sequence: TGTGCCAGCAGTTTTTGGGCAGAGCGAGAGCCCCAGCATTTT. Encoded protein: CASSFWAEREPQHF.

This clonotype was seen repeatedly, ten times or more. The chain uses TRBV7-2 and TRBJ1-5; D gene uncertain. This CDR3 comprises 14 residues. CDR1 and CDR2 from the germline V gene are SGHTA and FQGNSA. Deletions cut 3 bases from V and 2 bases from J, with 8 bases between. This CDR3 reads CASSFWGRNQPQHF. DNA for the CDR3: TGTGCCAGCAGCTTTTGGGGTCGCAATCAGCCCCAGCATTTT.

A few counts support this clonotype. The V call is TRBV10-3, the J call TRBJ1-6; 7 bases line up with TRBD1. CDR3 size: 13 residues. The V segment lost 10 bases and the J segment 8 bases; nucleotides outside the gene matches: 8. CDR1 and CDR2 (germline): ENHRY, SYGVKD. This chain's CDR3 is CATTGRRDSPLHF. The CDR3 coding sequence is TGTGCCACGACAGGGCGGCGTGATTCACCCCTCCACTTT.

CDR3 residues: CASSLPGLGAYEQYF. DNA for the CDR3: TGTGCCAGCAGTTTACCGGGCCTCGGCGCCTACGAGCAGTACTTC. V and J are TRBV28 and TRBJ2-7; D gene unclear. The CDR3 loop spans 15 amino acids. Trimming took off 2 bases at V and 2 bases at J, with 13 bases between the two ends. Germline assignment: CDR1 MDHEN and CDR2 SYDVKM. Full variable domain (outside the CDR3, taken from reference TRBV28 and TRBJ2-7): DVKVTQSSRYLVKRTGEKVFLECVQDMDHENMFWYRQDPGLGLRLIYFSYDVKMKEKGDIPEGYSVSREKKERFSLILESASTNQTSMYLCASSLPGLGAYEQYFGPGTRLTVT.

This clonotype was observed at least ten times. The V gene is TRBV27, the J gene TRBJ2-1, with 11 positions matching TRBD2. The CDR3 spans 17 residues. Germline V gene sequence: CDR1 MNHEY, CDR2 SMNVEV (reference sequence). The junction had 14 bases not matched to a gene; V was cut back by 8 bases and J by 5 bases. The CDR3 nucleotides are TGTGCCAGCGGCCAACTAGCGGGAGTAGGTAACGACAATGAGCAGTTCTTC. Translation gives CASGQLAGVGNDNEQFF.

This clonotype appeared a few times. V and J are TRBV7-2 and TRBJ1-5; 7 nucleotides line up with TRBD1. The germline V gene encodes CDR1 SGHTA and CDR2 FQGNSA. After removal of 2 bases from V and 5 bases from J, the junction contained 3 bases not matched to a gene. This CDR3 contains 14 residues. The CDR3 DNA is TGTGCCAGCAGCTTACTCAGGGGGGATCAGCCCCAGCATTTT. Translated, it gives CASSLLRGDQPQHF.

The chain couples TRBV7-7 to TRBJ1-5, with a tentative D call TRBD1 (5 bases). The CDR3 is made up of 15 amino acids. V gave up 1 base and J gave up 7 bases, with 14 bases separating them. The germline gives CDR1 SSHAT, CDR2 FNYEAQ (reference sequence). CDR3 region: CASSLVLVWGQPQHF. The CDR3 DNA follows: TGTGCCAGCAGCTTAGTGTTGGTTTGGGGCCAGCCCCAGCATTTT. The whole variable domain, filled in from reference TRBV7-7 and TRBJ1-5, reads GAGVSQSPRYKVTKRGQDVTLRCDPISSHATLYWYQQALGQGPEFLTYFNYEAQPDKSGLPSDRFSAERPEGSISTLTIQRTEQRDSAMYRCASSLVLVWGQPQHFGDGTRLSIL.

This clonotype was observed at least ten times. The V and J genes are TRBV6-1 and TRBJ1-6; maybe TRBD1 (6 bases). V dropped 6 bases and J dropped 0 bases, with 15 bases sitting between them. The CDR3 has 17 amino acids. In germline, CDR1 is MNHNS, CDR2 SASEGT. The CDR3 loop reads CASRGQGIDSYNSPLHF. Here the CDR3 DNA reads TGTGCCAGCAGAGGTCAGGGGATCGACTCCTATAATTCACCCCTCCACTTT.

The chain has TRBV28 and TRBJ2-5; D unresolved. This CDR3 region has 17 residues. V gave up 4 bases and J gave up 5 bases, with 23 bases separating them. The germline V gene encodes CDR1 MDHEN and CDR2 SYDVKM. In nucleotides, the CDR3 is TGTGCCAGCAGTTCTGCTCCGGGCAGTAGGGATGAGGAGACCCAGTACTTC. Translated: CASSSAPGSRDEETQYF.

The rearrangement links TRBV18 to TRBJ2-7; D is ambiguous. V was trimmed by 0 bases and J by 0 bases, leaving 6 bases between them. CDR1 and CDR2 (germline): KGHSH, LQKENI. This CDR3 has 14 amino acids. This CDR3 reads CASSPPTSSYEQYF. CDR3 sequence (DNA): TGTGCCAGCTCACCACCGACGAGCTCCTACGAGCAGTACTTC. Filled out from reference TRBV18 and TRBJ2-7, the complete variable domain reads NAGVMQNPRHLVRRRGQEARLRCSPMKGHSHVYWYRQLPEEGLKFMVYLQKENIIDESGMPKERFSAEFPKEGPSILRIQQVVRGDSAAYFCASSPPTSSYEQYFGPGTRLTVT.

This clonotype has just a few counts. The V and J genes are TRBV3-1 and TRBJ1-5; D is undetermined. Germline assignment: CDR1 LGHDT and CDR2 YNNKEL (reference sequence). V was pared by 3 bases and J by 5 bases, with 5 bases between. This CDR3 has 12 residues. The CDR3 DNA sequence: TGTGCCAGCAGCCACCAGGATCAGCCCCAGCATTTT. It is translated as CASSHQDQPQHF.

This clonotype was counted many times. CDR3 in amino acids: CSARSDSNQPQHF. CDR3 in DNA: TGCAGTGCTAGAAGTGATAGCAATCAGCCCCAGCATTTT. This chain joins TRBV20-1 and TRBJ1-5; D gene ambiguous. V dropped 2 bases and J dropped 0 bases, with 5 bases sitting between them. The CDR3 has 13 residues. Germline assignment: CDR1 DFQATT and CDR2 SNEGSKA (reference sequence).

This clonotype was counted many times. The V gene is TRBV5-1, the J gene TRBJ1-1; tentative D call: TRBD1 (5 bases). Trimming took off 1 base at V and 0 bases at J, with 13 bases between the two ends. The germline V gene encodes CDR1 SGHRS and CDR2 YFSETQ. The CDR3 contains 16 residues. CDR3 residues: CASSLFRQYLNTEAFF. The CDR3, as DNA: TGCGCCAGCAGCTTGTTCCGACAGTATTTGAACACTGAAGCTTTCTTT.

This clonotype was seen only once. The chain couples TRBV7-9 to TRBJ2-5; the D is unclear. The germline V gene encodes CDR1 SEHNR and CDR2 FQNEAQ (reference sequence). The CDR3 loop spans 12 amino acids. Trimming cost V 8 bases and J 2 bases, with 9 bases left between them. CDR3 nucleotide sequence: TGTGCCAGCTTCAAGTTACAAGAGACCCAGTACTTC. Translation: CASFKLQETQYF.

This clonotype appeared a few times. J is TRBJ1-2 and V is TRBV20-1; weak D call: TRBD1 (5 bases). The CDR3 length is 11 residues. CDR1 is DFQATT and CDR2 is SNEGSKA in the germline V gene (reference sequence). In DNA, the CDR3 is TGCAGCTCTGATGGGGGCTATGGCTACACCTTC. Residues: CSSDGGYGYTF.

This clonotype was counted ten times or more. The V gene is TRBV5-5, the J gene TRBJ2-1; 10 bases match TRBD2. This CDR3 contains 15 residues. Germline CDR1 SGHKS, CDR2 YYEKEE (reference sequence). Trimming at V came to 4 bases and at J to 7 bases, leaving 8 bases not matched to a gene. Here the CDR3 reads CASSVSGGPVNEQFF. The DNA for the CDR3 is TGTGCCAGCAGCGTTAGCGGGGGGCCCGTAAATGAGCAGTTCTTC.